This T cell receptor (beta chain) was identified during a study of T-cell reconstitution after alpha-beta-depleted transplantation in children. Findings and limits, study-wide: As was reported, about two months after transplant, alpha-beta T cells came from several hundred expanded graft clones. Day-60 TCRbeta diversity that was high in some patients was derived from surviving recipient T cells and thymic progenitors. The main origin of T-cell counts and diversity one year after transplant was newly produced T cells.

Trimming removed 2 bases at V and 4 bases at J, with 14 bases between. This CDR3 has 15 residues. Germline CDR1 is MNHEY and CDR2 is SVGAGI. TCRbeta library preparation incorporated unique molecular identifiers. TCRdb reprocessed the PCR reads with MiXCR, giving one entry per CDR3 protein. This table holds roughly 5,000 distinct CDR3 sequences, about a quarter found once. By share of the sample, this clonotype is medium-sized. Its antigen is still unknown. The V gene is TRBV6-5, the J gene TRBJ1-2; perhaps TRBD1 as D (6 bases). The sample in question was PBMCs, mostly from graft donor cells, obtained 60 days after TCRalphabeta/CD19-depleted stem cell transplant. This TCR was sampled from a male patient aged 2 to 9 who had a stem cell transplant for acute lymphoblastic leukemia, so the T cells may come from the graft donor. For the CDR3, the DNA is TGTGCCAGCAGTTACCGGGGGCCCCCAATCTATGGCTACACCTTC. This translates into CASSYRGPPIYGYTF.